This T cell receptor beta chain comes out of a study of beta chain features in type 1 diabetes. Study-level information: Roughly 110,000,000 sorted cells were examined across all samples. Study-level results: Researchers reported that naive, central memory and Treg TCRB repertoires appeared more similar in patients than in healthy donors.

Turning to this clone: The antigen is not known.

V was cut by 0 bases and J by 7 bases, with 13 bases left in between. Germline V lookup: CDR1 MGHDK, CDR2 SYGVNS. CDR3 length: 16 amino acids. The whole isolated RNA underwent reverse transcription, so sequencing captured expressed TCRB transcripts. Produced via immunoSEQ multiplex PCR; TCRdb's table is partial and in-frame only. This table holds a few hundred thousand clones, 9.6% found once. Source material: naive CD4+ T cells from blood. The sequence derives from a woman in her late teens or twenties in good health. The chain links TRBV25-1 to TRBJ1-6; D is unresolved. The CDR3 nucleotides are TGTGCCAGCAGTGAATATGGGCAAAGAGGGAATTCACCCCTCCACTTT. It specifies CASSEYGQRGNSPLHF.